This TCR beta chain was observed in a study of blood T cell repertoires in COVID-19. As for the study in general: COVID-19 samples, acute and convalescent, were from the United States, Italy and Spain. The cDNA or gDNA used as material had been derived from T cells, B-cell-depleted T cells, or PBMCs.

V lost 3 bases to trimming and J lost 3 bases; unmatched junction nucleotides: 11. CDR3 length: 17 amino acids. CDR1 is MNHEY and CDR2 is SMNVEV in the germline V gene (reference sequence). Original processing methods: Reference gene primer amplification in the assay estimated nucleated cell counts. Only in-frame clones appear in the TCRdb table, and some are missing; sequencing was by immunoSEQ multiplex PCR. The D gene and trimming were derived from the DNA, and the V and J assignments and clone size from that table. The sample holds 83,000 or so clones, 82% seen once. This clone has only a few counts.

V is TRBV27 and J is TRBJ2-3, with 8 bases matching TRBD2. Sequenced material: peripheral blood. This TCR was sampled from a human donor in a cohort sampled during active COVID-19. The CDR3 region has the DNA TGTGCCAGCAGTTTGAGCGGGGGATACACTTGGACAGATACGCAGTATTTT. It specifies CASSLSGGYTWTDTQYF.